Listed below are T cell receptor beta chains from one sample, sequenced in a study of blood T cell repertoires in COVID-19. Some clones are missing from TCRdb's copy, which holds only in-frame ones; the method was immunoSEQ multiplex PCR. The sample lists over 150,000 clones, around 83% occurring once. Sequencing used peripheral blood. All receptors derive from a woman in her sixties or seventies with acute or convalescent COVID-19. The CDR3 runs from the conserved cysteine through the conserved F or W. D genes are given only for firm matches. Some rows have no size entry. The others give once, few or many, or a class for an expanded clone.

TRBV12-3/TRBV12-4	TRBJ1-6	NA	TRBD1	CASTGQGNSPLHF	TGTGCCAGCACGGGACAGGGTAATTCACCCCTCCACTTT
TRBV10-3	TRBJ1-5	NA	TRBD1	CATTGAFGQPQHF	TGTGCCACGACAGGGGCGTTCGGTCAGCCCCAGCATTTT
TRBV7-9	TRBJ2-7	few	TRBD1	CASSNRQGVLGEQYF	TGTGCCAGCAGCAATCGACAGGGGGTGTTGGGCGAGCAGTACTTC
TRBV9	TRBJ2-5	NA	NA	CASSVYRAGETQYF	TGTGCCAGCAGCGTTTACAGGGCCGGCGAGACCCAGTACTTC
TRBV6-5	TRBJ1-1	NA	NA	CASSKQGNTEAFF	TGTGCCAGCAGTAAACAGGGTAACACTGAAGCTTTCTTT
TRBV25-1	TRBJ2-3	NA	NA	CASSEWLARDTQYF	TGTGCCAGCAGTGAATGGCTAGCCCGGGATACGCAGTATTTT
TRBV30	TRBJ2-1	NA	TRBD1	CAWSTGQGYNEQFF	TGTGCCTGGAGTACAGGACAGGGATACAATGAGCAGTTCTTC
TRBV18	TRBJ1-2	few	TRBD1	CASSPPVATGAGYGYTF	TGTGCCAGCTCACCACCTGTTGCAACAGGGGCAGGGTATGGCTACACCTTC
TRBV30	TRBJ1-2	NA	NA	CAWRGETGYTF	TGTGCCTGGAGGGGAGAAACTGGCTACACCTTC
TRBV28	TRBJ1-1	NA	NA	CASKITGMNTEAFF	TGTGCCAGCAAGATTACGGGAATGAACACTGAAGCTTTCTTT
TRBV7-3	TRBJ2-5	few	TRBD1	CASSLLGTGRETQYF	TGTGCCAGCAGCTTACTGGGGACAGGGCGTGAGACCCAGTACTTC
TRBV5-6	TRBJ1-6	NA	TRBD1	CASSLQGAIWSPLHF	TGTGCCAGCAGCTTGCAGGGGGCAATATGGTCACCCCTCCACTTT
TRBV5-5	TRBJ2-5	NA	NA	CASSLRGMGETQYF	TGTGCCAGCAGCTTGAGGGGGATGGGGGAGACCCAGTACTTC
TRBV9	TRBJ1-3	NA	NA	CASSVAGRGTLDTIYF	TGTGCCAGCAGCGTAGCTGGTAGGGGGACGTTGGACACCATATATTTT
TRBV6-5	TRBJ1-1	NA	NA	CASSPQATEAFF	TGTGCCAGCAGTCCACAGGCCACTGAAGCTTTCTTT
TRBV30	TRBJ1-1	NA	TRBD1	CAWKYGQGNTEAFF	TGTGCCTGGAAGTATGGACAGGGGAACACTGAAGCTTTCTTT
TRBV6-4	TRBJ2-5	once	NA	CASSEQGLRGTQYF	TGTGCCAGCAGTGAGCAAGGACTTCGGGGGACCCAGTACTTC
TRBV29-1	TRBJ1-1	NA	NA	CSVDTNTEAFF	TGCAGCGTGGACACGAACACTGAAGCTTTCTTT
TRBV27	TRBJ1-5	few	NA	CASNPRGAGNQPQHF	TGTGCCAGCAATCCTCGGGGAGCGGGGAATCAGCCCCAGCATTTT
TRBV6-5	TRBJ1-2	NA	TRBD1	CASSVQGAGGYTF	TGTGCCAGCAGCGTCCAGGGGGCGGGAGGCTACACCTTC
TRBV4-2	TRBJ1-2	NA	NA	CASSQVRETANYGYTF	TGTGCCAGCAGCCAAGTCCGGGAGACAGCTAACTATGGCTACACCTTC
TRBV29-1	TRBJ2-3	NA	TRBD2	CSAKTSGGPDTQYF	TGCAGCGCCAAGACTAGCGGGGGGCCAGATACGCAGTATTTT
TRBV6-2/TRBV6-3	TRBJ2-1	NA	TRBD2	CASSSSGGTYNEQFF	TGTGCCAGCAGCTCTAGCGGGGGGACCTACAATGAGCAGTTCTTC
TRBV3-1/TRBV3-2	TRBJ1-1	once	NA	CASSQDRREVNTEAFF	TGTGCCAGCAGCCAAGATCGTCGGGAGGTGAACACTGAAGCTTTCTTT
TRBV4-1	TRBJ1-2	NA	TRBD1	CASSQDLGQGIYGYTF	TGCGCCAGCAGCCAAGATCTGGGACAGGGGATCTATGGCTACACCTTC
TRBV4-1	TRBJ2-3	NA	TRBD2	CASSPRRGAVDTQYF	TGCGCCAGCAGCCCCCGGCGGGGGGCCGTGGATACGCAGTATTTT
TRBV3-1/TRBV3-2	TRBJ1-1	NA	NA	CASSQGGGGNTEAFF	TGTGCCAGCAGCCAAGGGGGGGGAGGGAACACTGAAGCTTTCTTT
TRBV6-6	TRBJ1-6	NA	NA	CASSPRTVHSYNSPLHF	TGTGCCAGCAGTCCCCGGACAGTCCACTCCTATAATTCACCCCTCCACTTT
TRBV4-2	TRBJ1-5	NA	TRBD1	CASSLQGAGNQPQHF	TGTGCCAGCAGCCTACAGGGGGCTGGCAATCAGCCCCAGCATTTT
TRBV29-1	TRBJ1-1	NA	NA	CSVAIGGTEAFF	TGCAGCGTTGCAATAGGGGGCACTGAAGCTTTCTTT
TRBV9	TRBJ2-1	NA	NA	CASSPASNYNEQFF	TGTGCCAGCAGCCCAGCGAGTAATTACAATGAGCAGTTCTTC